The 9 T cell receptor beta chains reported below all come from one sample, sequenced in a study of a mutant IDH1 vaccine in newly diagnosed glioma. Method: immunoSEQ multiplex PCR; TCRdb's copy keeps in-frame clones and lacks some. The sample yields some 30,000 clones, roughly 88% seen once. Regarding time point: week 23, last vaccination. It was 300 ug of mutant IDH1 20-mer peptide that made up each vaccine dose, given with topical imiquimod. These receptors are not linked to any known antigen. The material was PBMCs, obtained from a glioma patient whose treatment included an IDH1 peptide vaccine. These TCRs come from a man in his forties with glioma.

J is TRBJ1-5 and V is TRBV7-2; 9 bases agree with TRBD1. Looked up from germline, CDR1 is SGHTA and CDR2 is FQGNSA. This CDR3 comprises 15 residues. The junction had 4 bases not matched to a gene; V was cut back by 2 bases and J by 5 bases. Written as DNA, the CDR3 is TGTGCCAGCAGCTTATTCGACAGGGGGGATCAGCCCCAGCATTTT. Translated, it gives CASSLFDRGDQPQHF.

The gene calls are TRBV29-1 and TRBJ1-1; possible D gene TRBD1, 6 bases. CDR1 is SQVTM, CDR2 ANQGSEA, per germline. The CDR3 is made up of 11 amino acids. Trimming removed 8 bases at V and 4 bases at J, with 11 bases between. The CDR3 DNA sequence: TGCAGCTGGGGGGCACCCACTGAAGCTTTCTTT. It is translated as CSWGAPTEAFF.

CDR3 sequence reads: CASSQGAGTEAFF. The CDR3 DNA reads TGTGCCAGCAGCCAGGGGGCGGGCACTGAAGCTTTCTTT. V usage is TRBV4-2 and J usage is TRBJ1-1; D is perhaps TRBD1 (6 bases). The germline V gene has CDR1 LGHNA and CDR2 YNFKEQ. The CDR3 contains 13 residues. The V gene lost 3 bases and the J gene lost 4 bases, with 9 bases spanning the gap.

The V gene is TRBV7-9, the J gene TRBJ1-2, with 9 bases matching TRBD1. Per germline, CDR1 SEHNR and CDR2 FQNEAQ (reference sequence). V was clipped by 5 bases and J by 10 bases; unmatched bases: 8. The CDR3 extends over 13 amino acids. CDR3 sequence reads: CASSIGTGKFYTF. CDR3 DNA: TGTGCCAGCAGCATAGGGACAGGGAAGTTCTACACCTTC. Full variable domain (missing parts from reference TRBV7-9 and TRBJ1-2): DTGVSQNPRHKITKRGQNVTFRCDPISEHNRLYWYRQTLGQGPEFLTYFQNEAQLEKSRLLSDRFSAERPKGSFSTLEIQRTEQGDSAMYLCASSIGTGKFYTFGSGTRLTVV.

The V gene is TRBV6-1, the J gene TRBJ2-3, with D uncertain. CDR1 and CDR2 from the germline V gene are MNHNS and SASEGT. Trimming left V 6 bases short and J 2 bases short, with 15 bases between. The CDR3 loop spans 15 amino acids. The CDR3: CASSALALNTDTQYF. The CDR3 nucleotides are TGTGCCAGCAGCGCGCTCGCACTTAACACAGATACGCAGTATTTT.

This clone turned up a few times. The CDR3 coding sequence is TGTGCCAGCAGTGAGGGTGTTGAGGATGAGCAGTTCTTC. Its protein product is CASSEGVEDEQFF. The V call is TRBV6-4, the J call TRBJ2-1; D remains unclear. This CDR3 spans 13 amino acids. V was cut by 3 bases and J by 8 bases, with 11 bases left in between. CDR1 and CDR2 from the germline V gene are MRHNA and SNTAGT.

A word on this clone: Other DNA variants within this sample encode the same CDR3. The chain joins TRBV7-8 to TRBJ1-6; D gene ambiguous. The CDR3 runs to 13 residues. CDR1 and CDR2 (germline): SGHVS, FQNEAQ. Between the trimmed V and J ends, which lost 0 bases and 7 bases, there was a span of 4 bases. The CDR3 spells CASSLAGNSPLHF. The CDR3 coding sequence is TGTGCCAGCAGCTTAGCGGGGAATTCACCCCTCCACTTT.

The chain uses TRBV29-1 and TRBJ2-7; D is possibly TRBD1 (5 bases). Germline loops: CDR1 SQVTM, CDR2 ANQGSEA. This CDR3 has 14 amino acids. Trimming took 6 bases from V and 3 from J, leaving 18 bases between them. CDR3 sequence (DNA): TGCAGCGTGGCCCCGGACACTAACTTCTACGAGCAGTACTTC. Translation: CSVAPDTNFYEQYF.

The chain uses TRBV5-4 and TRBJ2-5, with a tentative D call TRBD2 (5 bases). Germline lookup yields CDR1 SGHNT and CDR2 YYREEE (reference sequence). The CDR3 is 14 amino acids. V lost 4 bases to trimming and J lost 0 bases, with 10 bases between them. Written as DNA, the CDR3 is TGTGCCAGCAGCCTGCTGGACTACCAAGAGACCCAGTACTTC. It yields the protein CASSLLDYQETQYF.